One sample yielded the 25 T cell receptor beta chains listed below, sequenced in a study of cytomegalovirus exposure and HLA in healthy donors. PCR was performed using 60 Vbeta and 13 Jbeta primers. Method: immunoSEQ multiplex PCR; TCRdb's copy keeps in-frame clones and lacks some. This table holds 90,000 to 120,000 clones. Sequencing was done on a sample of PBMCs. These receptor sequences come from a man in his fifties in good health and CMV-seronegative.

The rearrangement links TRBV13 to TRBJ2-4; the match to TRBD2 covers 8 bases. The CDR3 has 16 amino acids. Germline-derived CDR1 and CDR2 are PRHDT and FYEKMQ (reference sequence). V trimming: 3 bases; J trimming: 8 bases; junction bases outside the gene matches: 12. As DNA, the CDR3 is TGTGCCAGCAGCTTCAGGCAGCGGGGGCCGGGGGACATTCAGTACTTC. Its translation is CASSFRQRGPGDIQYF. The full variable domain, completed using reference TRBV13 and TRBJ2-4, is AAGVIQSPRHLIKEKRETATLKCYPIPRHDTVYWYQQGPGQDPQFLISFYEKMQSDKGSIPDRFSAQQFSDYHSELNMSSLELGDSALYFCASSFRQRGPGDIQYFGAGTRLSVL.

With respect to this clone: One junction end does not reproduce the germline sequence, and a read error may be involved. The chain links TRBV7-7 to TRBJ2-5; 13 bases line up with TRBD2. CDR1 SSHAT and CDR2 FNYEAQ come from the germline V gene (reference sequence). The CDR3 is made up of 18 amino acids. The CDR3, as DNA: TGTGCTAGCAGCTTAAGGCAGATGACTAGCGGGGGGCAAGAGACCCAGTACTTC. Its translation: CASSLRQMTSGGQETQYF.

The V gene is TRBV2, the J gene TRBJ2-7; a weak D match, TRBD1 (5 bases). V was cut by 3 bases and J by 6 bases, with 12 bases left in between. The germline V gene encodes CDR1 SNHLY and CDR2 FYNNEI. The length of the CDR3 is 13 residues. CDR3 sequence reads: CASSDRVLSEQYF. The CDR3 nucleotides are TGTGCCAGCAGTGACAGGGTGTTATCCGAGCAGTACTTC.

V gene TRBV9 combines with J gene TRBJ1-1; D is uncertain. Per germline, CDR1 SGDLS and CDR2 YYNGEE. This CDR3 is built from 16 residues. Trimming pared 2 bases from V and 1 base from J, leaving 15 bases between. The CDR3: CASSVPPSGKNTEAFF. CDR3 DNA: TGTGCCAGCAGCGTCCCCCCCTCGGGAAAGAACACTGAAGCTTTCTTT.

The chain has TRBV18 and TRBJ2-7, with 10 bases that match TRBD2. This CDR3 is 15 amino acids long. Unmatched junction bases numbered 6, after V lost 4 bases and J lost 3 bases. Germline assignment: CDR1 KGHSH and CDR2 LQKENI. The CDR3 coding sequence is TGTGCCAGCTCACGAGAGCGGACTAGCGGCTACGAGCAGTACTTC. Translation gives CASSRERTSGYEQYF.

The chain is built from TRBV11-2 and TRBJ1-5; D unresolved. Looked up from germline, CDR1 is SGHAT and CDR2 is FQNNGV. This CDR3 region has 13 residues. The V end lost 5 bases, the J end lost 4 bases, and 9 bases lay between the germline ends. This CDR3 reads CASSPGVNQPQHF. The DNA of the CDR3 is TGTGCCAGCAGCCCGGGTGTGAATCAGCCCCAGCATTTT.

The genes are TRBV11-3 and TRBJ2-7; TRBD2 agrees at 8 bases. The V gene's germline CDR1 is SGHNT and CDR2 YENEEA. V shed 0 bases, J shed 4 bases, and the junction held 2 bases outside the gene matches. This CDR3 is built from 14 residues. CDR3 coding DNA: TGTGCCAGCAGCTTAGAGTCGGGGGGGTACGAGCAGTACTTC. Translated, it gives CASSLESGGYEQYF. Combining the CDR3 with reference TRBV11-3 and TRBJ2-7 gives the whole variable domain EAGVVQSPRYKIIEKKQPVAFWCNPISGHNTLYWYLQNLGQGPELLIRYENEEAVDDSQLPKDRFSAERLKGVDSTLKIQPAELGDSAVYLCASSLESGGYEQYFGPGTRLTVT.

This chain connects TRBV6-6 to TRBJ1-5, with unresolved D. The germline V and J ends were trimmed by 6 bases and 0 bases, with 9 bases remaining between them. Germline values: CDR1 MNHNY, CDR2 SVGAGI (reference sequence). The CDR3 is made up of 14 amino acids. The chain's CDR3 is CASRKESSNQPQHF. CDR3 sequence (DNA): TGTGCCAGCAGGAAGGAGAGTAGCAATCAGCCCCAGCATTTT.

This chain links TRBV6-5 with TRBJ2-7; D remains unclear. This CDR3 contains 14 residues. The V gene's germline CDR1 is MNHEY and CDR2 SVGAGI. Trimming removed 8 bases from V and 5 bases from J, with 19 bases in between. In DNA form, the CDR3 reads TGTGCCAGCGGTTCAAGACACCCTGGCAACGAGCAGTACTTC. Encoded protein: CASGSRHPGNEQYF.

The gene calls are TRBV6-1 and TRBJ1-1; 7 bases align to TRBD1. The CDR3 is 14 residues long. Germline V lookup: CDR1 MNHNS, CDR2 SASEGT. V gave up 5 bases and J gave up 4 bases; unmatched junction bases: 7. The CDR3 loop is CASSWNRGRTEAFF. In DNA form, the CDR3 reads TGTGCCAGCAGTTGGAACAGGGGCCGCACTGAAGCTTTCTTT.

CDR3 DNA: TGTGCCAGTCACCAGAACAGGGGGCCATCGACTTTCTTT. It codes for CASHQNRGPSTFF. The chain joins TRBV5-4 to TRBJ1-1; TRBD1 matches 9 bases. Losses at the gene ends were 8 bases for V and 12 bases for J; bases not matched to a gene: 14. The CDR3 is 13 residues long. CDR1 SGHNT and CDR2 YYREEE come from the germline V gene (reference sequence).

With regard to this clone: Other DNA sequences in this specimen translate into the identical CDR3. The chain couples TRBV18 to TRBJ2-7; 9 bases align to TRBD1. Trimming took 4 bases from V and 1 from J; bases not matched to a gene: 5. Germline loops: CDR1 KGHSH, CDR2 LQKENI. The CDR3 is 15 amino acids. The CDR3 sequence is CASSLPGQGSYEQYF. For the CDR3, the DNA is TGTGCCAGCTCACTACCGGGACAGGGATCCTACGAGCAGTACTTC.

Note on this clone: One junction end disagrees with the germline gene, perhaps due to a read error. The chain employs TRBV18 and TRBJ2-5, with TRBD1 matching over 11 bases. The CDR3 runs to 17 residues. CDR1 and CDR2 from the germline V gene are KGHSH and LQKENI. For the CDR3, the DNA is TGTGCCAGCTCACCCGGGACAGGGGGGTACTACCAGGAGACCCAGTACTTC. Translating it yields CASSPGTGGYYQETQYF.

J is TRBJ2-7 and V is TRBV5-5; 7 positions match TRBD2. The CDR3 is 17 amino acids. Germline CDR1 reads SGHKS; CDR2 reads YYEKEE (reference sequence). The V gene end was trimmed by 0 bases and the J gene end by 0 bases; junction bases not matched to a gene: 9. The CDR3 DNA sequence: TGTGCCAGCAGCTTGGAGACGGGGGGACTAAGCTCCTACGAGCAGTACTTC. It yields the protein CASSLETGGLSSYEQYF.

The rearrangement joins TRBV6-5 to TRBJ1-2; D not certain. This CDR3 has 12 residues. Germline CDR1 is MNHEY and CDR2 is SVGAGI. V lost 7 bases, J lost 7 bases, and 13 bases lay in between. CDR3 in DNA: TGTGCCAGCAAGGCGGGTGTCGGTGGCTACACCTTC. The encoded protein is CASKAGVGGYTF.

The J gene is TRBJ2-1, the V gene TRBV4-3, with TRBD2 matching 8 bases. The CDR3 is made up of 16 amino acids. V was pared by 3 bases and J by 0 bases, with 4 bases of the junction left unmatched. Looked up from germline, CDR1 is LGHNA and CDR2 is YSLEER. The CDR3, as DNA: TGCGCCAGCAGCCACAGCGGGGGTCCCTCCTACAATGAGCAGTTCTTC. Its protein is CASSHSGGPSYNEQFF.

The chain joins TRBV7-9 to TRBJ1-1; the D is unclear. The germline V gene has CDR1 SEHNR and CDR2 FQNEAQ (reference sequence). CDR3 length: 15 residues. V was shortened by 6 bases and J by 0 bases, with 14 bases between the two germline ends. In DNA form, the CDR3 reads TGTGCCAGCAGTGAATTCAGCGGAGTGAACACTGAAGCTTTCTTT. This translates into CASSEFSGVNTEAFF.

The CDR3 region has the DNA TGCGCCAGCAGCTTTCACCGACAGGACACTGAAGCTTTCTTT. It specifies CASSFHRQDTEAFF. The genes are TRBV5-1 and TRBJ1-1; D perhaps matches TRBD1 (6 bases). Germline V lookup: CDR1 SGHRS, CDR2 YFSETQ. The CDR3 runs 14 residues. The V and J ends lost 2 bases and 3 bases respectively, with 11 bases between them.

V usage is TRBV6-5 and J usage is TRBJ2-7; D unresolved. The CDR3 has 14 residues. Germline assignment: CDR1 MNHEY and CDR2 SVGAGI. The V end was cut by 3 bases, the J end by 4 bases, with 13 bases between. CDR3 sequence: CASSYKSGRYEQYF. DNA for the CDR3: TGTGCCAGCAGTTATAAGTCCGGCAGGTACGAGCAGTACTTC.

The rearrangement joins TRBV7-2 to TRBJ1-4; the match to TRBD1 covers 10 bases. The ends lost 5 bases at V and 7 bases at J; junction bases unmatched: 7. CDR3 length: 15 amino acids. Germline V lookup: CDR1 SGHTA, CDR2 FQGNSA. The CDR3 loop reads CASSAWTGGSEKLFF. For the CDR3, the DNA is TGTGCCAGCAGCGCCTGGACAGGGGGGTCTGAAAAACTGTTTTTT.

The chain recombines TRBV19 with TRBJ2-1; tentatively, D is TRBD1 (6 bases). Germline V lookup: CDR1 LNHDA, CDR2 SQIVND (reference sequence). Trimming stripped 7 bases from V and 5 bases from J, with 15 bases between. The length of the CDR3 is 14 residues. The DNA for the CDR3 is TGTGCCAGTAACCCGACAGGAGCGCACAATGAGCAGTTCTTC. Its translation: CASNPTGAHNEQFF.

The chain links TRBV25-1 to TRBJ1-1, with 7 bases lining up with TRBD1. This CDR3 has 14 residues. Trimming removed 2 bases from V and 8 bases from J; junction bases left unmatched: 8. Germline values: CDR1 MGHDK, CDR2 SYGVNS. CDR3 sequence: CASSERGLPTEAFF. CDR3 nucleotide sequence: TGTGCCAGCAGTGAAAGGGGGCTTCCCACGGAAGCTTTCTTT. Based on the CDR3 plus reference TRBV25-1 and TRBJ1-1, the full variable domain is EADIYQTPRYLVIGTGKKITLECSQTMGHDKMYWYQQDPGMELHLIHYSYGVNSTEKGDLSSESTVSRIRTEHFPLTLESARPSHTSQYLCASSERGLPTEAFFGQGTRLTVV.

This chain connects TRBV5-1 to TRBJ1-1; 11 positions agree with TRBD1. Germline values: CDR1 SGHRS, CDR2 YFSETQ. V shed 3 bases and J 1 base; nucleotides not matched to a gene: 5. The CDR3 consists of 16 residues. The CDR3 nucleotides read TGCGCCAGCAGCTCATGGGACAGGGGGGCGAACACTGAAGCTTTCTTT. Encoded protein: CASSSWDRGANTEAFF.

The J gene is TRBJ1-1, the V gene TRBV10-3; the match to TRBD1 covers 9 bases. CDR3 length: 16 residues. The ends lost 4 bases at V and 1 base at J; junction bases unmatched: 7. The germline CDR1 and CDR2 sequences are ENHRY and SYGVKD. CDR3 sequence (DNA): TGTGCCATCAGTGTTACAGGGGGCGCCGGGAACACTGAAGCTTTCTTT. This codes for CAISVTGGAGNTEAFF.

CDR3 in amino acids: CASSVYRTDTQYF. The CDR3 bases are TGTGCCAGCAGTGTCTACCGGACAGATACGCAGTATTTT. The rearrangement links TRBV6-5 to TRBJ2-3; the D is unclear. Germline CDR1 reads MNHEY; CDR2 reads SVGAGI. V gave up 5 bases and J gave up 3 bases, with 9 bases separating them. The CDR3 is 13 residues long.